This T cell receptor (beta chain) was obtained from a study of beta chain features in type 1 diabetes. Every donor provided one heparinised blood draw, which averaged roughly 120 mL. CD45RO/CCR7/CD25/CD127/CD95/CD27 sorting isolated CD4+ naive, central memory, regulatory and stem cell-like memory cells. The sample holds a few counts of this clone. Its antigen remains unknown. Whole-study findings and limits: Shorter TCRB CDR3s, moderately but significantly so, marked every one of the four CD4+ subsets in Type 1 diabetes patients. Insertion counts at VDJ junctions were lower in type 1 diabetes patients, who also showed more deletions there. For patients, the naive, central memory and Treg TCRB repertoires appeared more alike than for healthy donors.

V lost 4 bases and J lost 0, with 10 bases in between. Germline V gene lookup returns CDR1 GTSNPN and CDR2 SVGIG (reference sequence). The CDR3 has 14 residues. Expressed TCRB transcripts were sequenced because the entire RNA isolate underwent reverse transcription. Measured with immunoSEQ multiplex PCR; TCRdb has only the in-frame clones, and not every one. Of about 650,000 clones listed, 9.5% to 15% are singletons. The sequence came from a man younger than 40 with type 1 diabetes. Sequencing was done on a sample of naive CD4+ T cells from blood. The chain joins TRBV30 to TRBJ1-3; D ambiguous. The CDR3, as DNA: TGTGCCTGGACACTGAATCTCTCTGGAAACACCATATATTTT. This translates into CAWTLNLSGNTIYF.